The 5 T cell receptor beta chains given below trace back to one sample, sequenced in a study of blood T cell repertoires in COVID-19. TCRdb's table, derived via immunoSEQ multiplex PCR, lists solely in-frame clones and lacks some. The sample holds around 270,000 clones; 80% to 95% are singletons and the top ten take roughly 2.7%. Sequences were obtained from peripheral blood. These receptors originate from a person under 35 with COVID-19, enrolled during active disease.

The V call is TRBV7-9, the J call TRBJ2-1; weak D call: TRBD1 (5 bases). V shed 1 base and J shed 6 bases, with 13 bases lying between them. Germline-derived CDR1 and CDR2 are SEHNR and FQNEAQ (reference sequence). The CDR3 runs 15 residues. CDR3 in amino acids: CASSLEGVVRNEQFF. CDR3 sequence (DNA): TGTGCCAGCAGCTTAGAAGGGGTGGTGCGCAATGAGCAGTTCTTC.

For the CDR3, the DNA is TGTGCCAGCAGCTACGCCCGGACAGGGGGCTTAGATGAGCAGTTCTTC. Translating it yields CASSYARTGGLDEQFF. V and J are TRBV28 and TRBJ2-1, with 11 nucleotides matching TRBD1. Germline CDR1 and CDR2: MDHEN and SYDVKM. Trimming took 6 bases from V and 8 from J; bases not matched to a gene: 12. This CDR3 spans 16 amino acids.

The V and J genes are TRBV13 and TRBJ2-5; 9 nucleotides agree with TRBD1. V shed 6 bases and J 2 bases; nucleotides not matched to a gene: 7. Germline CDR1 PRHDT, CDR2 FYEKMQ (reference sequence). CDR3 length equals 15 residues. CDR3 protein: CASSPDRGMQETQYF. The CDR3 DNA sequence: TGTGCCAGCAGTCCTGACAGGGGGATGCAAGAGACCCAGTACTTC.

J is TRBJ1-2 and V is TRBV6-5; TRBD1 aligns across 7 bases. Germline V gene data show CDR1 as MNHEY and CDR2 as SVGAGI. The CDR3 is made up of 15 amino acids. The J segment lost 8 bases and the V segment lost 3 bases, leaving 12 bases of the junction unmatched. As DNA, the CDR3 is TGTGCCAGCAGTTATTCGACAGGGTCTCTGCGGGGCTACACCTTC. Translating gives CASSYSTGSLRGYTF.

The J gene is TRBJ1-1, the V gene TRBV11-2; no definite D call. Trimming took 0 bases from V and 5 from J, leaving 25 bases between them. The germline CDR1 and CDR2 sequences are SGHAT and FQNNGV. The CDR3 length is 19 residues. The CDR3 here is CASSLEPRRSAIRGTEAFF. DNA of the CDR3: TGTGCCAGCAGCTTAGAACCGCGACGGAGCGCCATTCGGGGAACTGAAGCTTTCTTT. Full variable domain (remainder filled in from reference TRBV11-2 and TRBJ1-1): EAGVAQSPRYKIIEKRQSVAFWCNPISGHATLYWYQQILGQGPKLLIQFQNNGVVDDSQLPKDRFSAERLKGVDSTLKIQPAKLEDSAVYLCASSLEPRRSAIRGTEAFFGQGTRLTVV.